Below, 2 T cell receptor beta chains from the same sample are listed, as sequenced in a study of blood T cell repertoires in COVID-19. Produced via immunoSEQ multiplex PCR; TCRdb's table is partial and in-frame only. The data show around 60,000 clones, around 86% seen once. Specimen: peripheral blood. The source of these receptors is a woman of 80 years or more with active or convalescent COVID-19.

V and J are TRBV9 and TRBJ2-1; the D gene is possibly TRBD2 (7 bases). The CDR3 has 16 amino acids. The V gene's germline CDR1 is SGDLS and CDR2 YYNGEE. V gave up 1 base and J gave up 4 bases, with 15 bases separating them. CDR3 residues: CASSVSSGGHYNEQFF. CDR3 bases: TGTGCCAGCAGCGTATCGTCCGGGGGGCATTACAATGAGCAGTTCTTC.

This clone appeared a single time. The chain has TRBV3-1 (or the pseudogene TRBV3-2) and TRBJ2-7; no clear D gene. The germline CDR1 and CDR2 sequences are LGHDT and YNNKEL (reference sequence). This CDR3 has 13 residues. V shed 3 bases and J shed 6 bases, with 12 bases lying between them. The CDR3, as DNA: TGTGCCAGCAGCCACGACATTCGAGCCGAGCAGTACTTC. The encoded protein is CASSHDIRAEQYF.